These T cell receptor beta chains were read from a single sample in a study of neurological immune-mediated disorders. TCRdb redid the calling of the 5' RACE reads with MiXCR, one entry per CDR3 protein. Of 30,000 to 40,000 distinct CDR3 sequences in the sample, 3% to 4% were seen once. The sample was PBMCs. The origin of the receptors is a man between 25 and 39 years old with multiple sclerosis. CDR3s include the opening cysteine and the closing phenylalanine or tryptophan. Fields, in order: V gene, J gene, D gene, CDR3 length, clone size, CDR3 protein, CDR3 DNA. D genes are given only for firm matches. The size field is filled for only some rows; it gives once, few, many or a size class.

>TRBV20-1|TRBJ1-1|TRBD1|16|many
CSASDRVAVVYTEAFF
TGCAGTGCTAGTGACAGGGTCGCCGTAGTATACACTGAAGCTTTCTTT
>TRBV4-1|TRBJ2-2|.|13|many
CASSQERPGELFF
TGCGCCAGCAGCCAAGAACGCCCCGGGGAGCTGTTTTTT
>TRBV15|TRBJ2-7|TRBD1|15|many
CATSRDTDRGREQYF
TGTGCCACCAGCAGAGATACGGACAGGGGGCGCGAGCAGTACTTC
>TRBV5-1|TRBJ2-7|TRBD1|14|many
CASTLAGGSDEQYF
TGCGCCAGCACCCTAGCAGGGGGCTCGGACGAGCAGTACTTC
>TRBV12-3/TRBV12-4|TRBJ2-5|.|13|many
CASRQTPQETQYF
TGTGCCAGCAGGCAAACACCCCAAGAGACCCAGTACTTC
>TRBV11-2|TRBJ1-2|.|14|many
CASSLYRENYGYTF
TGTGCCAGCAGCTTATACAGGGAAAACTATGGCTACACCTTC
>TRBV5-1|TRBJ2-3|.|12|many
CASSFRADTQYF
TGCGCCAGCAGCTTCCGGGCAGATACGCAGTATTTT
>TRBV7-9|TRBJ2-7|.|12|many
CASSSQGGEQYF
TGTGCCAGCAGCTCACAGGGTGGCGAGCAGTACTTC
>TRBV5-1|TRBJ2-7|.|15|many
CASSLAATDIYEQYF
TGCGCCAGCAGCTTGGCCGCGACGGATATCTACGAGCAGTACTTC
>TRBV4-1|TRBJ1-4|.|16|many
CASSQRSQGTNEKLFF
TGCGCCAGCAGCCAAAGGTCTCAGGGGACTAATGAAAAACTGTTTTTT
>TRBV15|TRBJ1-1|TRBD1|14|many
CATSRGGTGAEAFF
TGTGCCACCAGCAGAGGTGGGACAGGGGCTGAAGCTTTCTTT
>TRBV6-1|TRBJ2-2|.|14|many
CASSEWVFTGELFF
TGTGCCAGCAGTGAATGGGTATTCACCGGGGAGCTGTTTTTT
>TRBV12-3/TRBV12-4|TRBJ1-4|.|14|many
CASSLKGALEKLFF
TGTGCCAGCAGTTTAAAAGGGGCGCTTGAAAAACTGTTTTTT
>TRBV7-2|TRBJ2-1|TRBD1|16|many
CASSARQGSSYNEQFF
TGTGCCAGCAGCGCTAGACAGGGAAGCTCCTACAATGAGCAGTTCTTC
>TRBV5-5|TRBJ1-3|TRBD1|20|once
CASSLAVGAGGIGLLNTIYF
TGTGCCAGCAGCTTGGCGGTCGGCGCAGGGGGGATTGGCCTCCTAAACACCATATATTTT
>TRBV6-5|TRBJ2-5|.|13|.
CASSRAYQETQYF
TGTGCCAGCAGCAGGGCGTACCAAGAGACCCAGTACTTC
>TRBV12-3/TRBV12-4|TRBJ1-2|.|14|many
CASSLSGGIHGYTF
TGTGCCAGCAGCCTTTCGGGGGGGATCCATGGCTACACCTTC
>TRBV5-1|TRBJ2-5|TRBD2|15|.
CASSGSGGAGETQYF
TGCGCCAGCAGCGGAAGCGGGGGGGCCGGGGAGACCCAGTACTTC
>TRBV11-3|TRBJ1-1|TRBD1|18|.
CASSPRGRGRPMNTEAFF
TGTGCCAGCAGCCCCCGGGGCAGGGGGCGGCCCATGAACACTGAAGCTTTCTTT
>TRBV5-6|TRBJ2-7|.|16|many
CASSWGGDRHTYEQYF
TGTGCCAGCAGCTGGGGAGGGGACAGGCACACCTACGAGCAGTACTTC
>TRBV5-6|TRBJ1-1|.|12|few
CASSWWGTEAFF
TGTGCCAGCAGTTGGTGGGGTACTGAAGCTTTCTTT
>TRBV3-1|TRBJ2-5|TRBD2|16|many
CASSQDGAGVQETQYF
TGTGCCAGCAGCCAAGATGGGGCGGGGGTCCAAGAGACCCAGTACTTC
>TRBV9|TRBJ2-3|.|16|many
CASSGGLGVSTDTQYF
TGTGCCAGCAGCGGGGGGTTGGGGGTCAGCACAGATACGCAGTATTTT
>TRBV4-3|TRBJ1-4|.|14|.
CASSRRRESGKLFF
TGCGCCAGCAGCCGTCGTAGGGAGTCGGGAAAACTGTTTTTT
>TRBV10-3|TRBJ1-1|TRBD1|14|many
CAIGRDRGDTEAFF
TGTGCCATCGGCCGGGACAGGGGGGACACTGAAGCTTTCTTT
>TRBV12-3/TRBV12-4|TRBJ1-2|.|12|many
CASSGLDYGYTF
TGTGCCAGCAGCGGACTGGACTATGGCTACACCTTC
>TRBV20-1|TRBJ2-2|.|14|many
CSASGTLNTGELFF
TGCAGTGCTAGTGGCACGCTTAACACCGGGGAGCTGTTTTTT
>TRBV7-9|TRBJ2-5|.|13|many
CASSFHDQETQYF
TGTGCCAGCAGCTTTCACGACCAAGAGACCCAGTACTTC
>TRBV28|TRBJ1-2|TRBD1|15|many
CASSSAGTDNYGYTF
TGTGCCAGCAGTTCCGCCGGGACAGATAACTATGGCTACACCTTC
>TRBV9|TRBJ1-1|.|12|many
CASSGGNTEAFF
TGTGCCAGCAGCGGAGGGAACACTGAAGCTTTCTTT
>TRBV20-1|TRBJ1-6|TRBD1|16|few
CSASSLRDRLNSPLNF
TGCAGTGCTAGTTCACTCCGGGACAGACTTAATTCACCCCTCAACTTT
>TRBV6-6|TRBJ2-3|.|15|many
CASNLKAGRADTQYF
TGTGCCAGCAATCTTAAAGCGGGTAGGGCAGATACGCAGTATTTT
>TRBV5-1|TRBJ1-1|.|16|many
CASSTRTVRLNTEAFF
TGCGCCAGCAGTACTCGGACAGTGCGATTGAACACTGAAGCTTTCTTT
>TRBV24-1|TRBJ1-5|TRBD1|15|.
CATSPGQYSNQPQHF
TGTGCCACCAGTCCGGGACAGTATAGCAATCAGCCCCAGCATTTT
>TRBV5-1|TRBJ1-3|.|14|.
CASSLGSAGKTIYF
TGCGCCAGCAGCTTGGGGTCTGCTGGAAAAACCATATATTTT
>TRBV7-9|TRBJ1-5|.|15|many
CASSLAGDSNQPQHF
TGTGCCAGCAGCTTAGCGGGGGATAGCAATCAGCCCCAGCATTTT
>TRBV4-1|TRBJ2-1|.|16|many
CASSQVNMVSYNEQFF
TGCGCCAGCAGCCAAGTGAATATGGTCTCCTACAATGAGCAGTTCTTC
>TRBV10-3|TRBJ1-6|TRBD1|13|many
CAIRPDRVSPLHF
TGTGCCATCAGACCGGACAGGGTTTCACCCCTCCACTTT
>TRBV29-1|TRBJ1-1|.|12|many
CSVAEGLAEAFF
TGCAGCGTTGCAGAGGGATTAGCTGAAGCTTTCTTT
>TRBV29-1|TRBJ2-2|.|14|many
CSGWDEIRTGELFF
TGCAGCGGTTGGGATGAGATTCGCACCGGGGAGCTGTTTTTT
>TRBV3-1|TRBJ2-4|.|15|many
CASSQDISLVGIQYF
TGTGCCAGCAGCCAAGATATCTCTTTAGTAGGCATTCAGTACTTC
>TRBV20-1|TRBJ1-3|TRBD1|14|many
CSVLQGAGGNTIYF
TGCAGTGTTTTACAGGGGGCTGGTGGAAACACCATATATTTT